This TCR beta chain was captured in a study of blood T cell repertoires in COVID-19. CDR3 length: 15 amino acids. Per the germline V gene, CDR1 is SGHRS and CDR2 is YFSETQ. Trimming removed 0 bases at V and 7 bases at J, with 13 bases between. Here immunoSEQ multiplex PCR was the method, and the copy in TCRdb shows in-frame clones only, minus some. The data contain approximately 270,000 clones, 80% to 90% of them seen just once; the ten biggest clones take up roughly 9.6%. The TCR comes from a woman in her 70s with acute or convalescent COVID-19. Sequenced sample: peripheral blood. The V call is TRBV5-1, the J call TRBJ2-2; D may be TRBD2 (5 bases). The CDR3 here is CASSLGPDSGGELFF. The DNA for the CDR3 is TGCGCCAGCAGCTTGGGTCCGGACTCAGGCGGGGAGCTGTTTTTT.